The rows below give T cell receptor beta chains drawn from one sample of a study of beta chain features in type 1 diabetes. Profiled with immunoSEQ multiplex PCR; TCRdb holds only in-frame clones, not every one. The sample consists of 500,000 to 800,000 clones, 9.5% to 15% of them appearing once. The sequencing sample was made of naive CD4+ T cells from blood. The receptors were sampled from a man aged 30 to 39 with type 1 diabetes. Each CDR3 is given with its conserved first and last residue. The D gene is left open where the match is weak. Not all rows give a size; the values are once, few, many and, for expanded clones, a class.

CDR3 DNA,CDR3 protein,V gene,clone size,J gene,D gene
TGTGCCAGCAGCTTGGTGAGGTCTAGGGGTTGGTTCTTC,CASSLVRSRGWFF,TRBV5-6,few,TRBJ2-1,-
TGTGCCAGCAGTTACTTGACAGGGCGGATCACAGATACGCAGTATTTT,CASSYLTGRITDTQYF,TRBV6-6,few,TRBJ2-3,TRBD1
TGTGCCAGCAGCCCGCGACAGGGGTTGAATTCACCCCTCCACTTT,CASSPRQGLNSPLHF,TRBV9,-,TRBJ1-6,TRBD1
TGTGCCAGCAGCGTATCGGAAGGCGCCCAGTACTTC,CASSVSEGAQYF,TRBV9,-,TRBJ2-5,-
TGTGCCAGCGGGATTGGACAGGGCCCGCAGTACTTC,CASGIGQGPQYF,TRBV9,few,TRBJ2-7,TRBD1
TGCGCCAGCAGCTTAGGACAGGTTGGCTATGGCTACACCTTC,CASSLGQVGYGYTF,TRBV7-9,-,TRBJ1-2,TRBD1
TGTGCCAGCAGTGGCGACAGGGGGTACGAGCAGTACTTC,CASSGDRGYEQYF,TRBV25-1,few,TRBJ2-7,TRBD1
TGTGCCAGCAGCCCCTTCGGCACAGATACGCAGTATTTT,CASSPFGTDTQYF,TRBV14,-,TRBJ2-3,-
TGTGCCAGCAGCGTAGAGGGGGTACGTGGAACTGAAGCTTTCTTT,CASSVEGVRGTEAFF,TRBV9,-,TRBJ1-1,-
TGTGCCAGCACCGCATCAGGCGGGGGTCATAGCAATCAGCCCCAGCATTTT,CASTASGGGHSNQPQHF,TRBV13,-,TRBJ1-5,-
TGCGCCAGCAGCAAAAGCGGACAGTTGAACTATGGCTACACCTTC,CASSKSGQLNYGYTF,TRBV5-1,-,TRBJ1-2,-
TGCGCCAGCAGCCTAGAGGAGAATCAGCCCCAGCATTTT,CASSLEENQPQHF,TRBV4-3,-,TRBJ1-5,-